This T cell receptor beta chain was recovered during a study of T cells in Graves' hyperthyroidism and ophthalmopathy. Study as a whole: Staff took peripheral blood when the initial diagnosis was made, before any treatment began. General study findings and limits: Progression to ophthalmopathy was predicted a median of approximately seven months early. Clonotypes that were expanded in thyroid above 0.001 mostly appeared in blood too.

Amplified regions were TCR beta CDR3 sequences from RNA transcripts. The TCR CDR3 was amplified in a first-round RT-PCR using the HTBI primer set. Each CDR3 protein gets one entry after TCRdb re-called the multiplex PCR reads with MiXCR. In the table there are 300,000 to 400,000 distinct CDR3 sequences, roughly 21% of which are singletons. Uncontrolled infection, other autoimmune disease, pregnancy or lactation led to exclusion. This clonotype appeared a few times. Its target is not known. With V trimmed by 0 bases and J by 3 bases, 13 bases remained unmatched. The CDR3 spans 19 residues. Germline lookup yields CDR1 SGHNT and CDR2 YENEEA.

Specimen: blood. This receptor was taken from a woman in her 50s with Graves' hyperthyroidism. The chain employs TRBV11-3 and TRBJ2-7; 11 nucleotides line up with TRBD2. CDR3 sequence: CASSLDDGSRLAGNYEQYF. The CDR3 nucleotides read TGTGCCAGCAGCTTAGATGATGGTTCCCGACTAGCGGGAAACTACGAGCAGTACTTC.